This T cell receptor beta chain was identified in a study of T-cell memory formation after mild COVID-19. In this sample, this clonotype turned up a few times. This CDR3 is 16 amino acids long. V lost 2 bases, J lost 0 bases, and 3 bases stayed unmatched. In germline, CDR1 is SGHRS, CDR2 YFSETQ. TCRdb called the 5' RACE reads again in MiXCR, with one record for every CDR3 protein. Of under 450,000 distinct CDR3 sequences in the sample, about an eighth were seen once. The chain has TRBV5-1 and TRBJ2-5; 11 nucleotides align to TRBD2. The source of this sequence is a man aged 18 to 29 who had mild COVID-19 (a few samples of this study predate the infection). Cell type and time point are not known. The sample consisted of PBMCs or a T cell subset sorted from them (not recorded which). CDR3 in DNA: TGCGCCAGCAGCTTAGGGACTAGCGGCTACCAAGAGACCCAGTACTTC. Amino acids: CASSLGTSGYQETQYF.